The entry that follows covers one T cell receptor beta chain sequence. What it binds is not known. Sequencing was performed with immunoSEQ multiplex PCR; in TCRdb, only in-frame clones are kept and a portion is missing. This table holds approximately 83,000 clones, around 85% found once. This specimen comes from a study of OX40 agonist ivuxolimab in advanced cancers. General study results and limits: Which antigen the expanded peripheral T cells recognized is unknown. Low normalized clonal expansion also occurred in some nonresponding patients. At 0.1 to 3.0 mg/kg, CD4+ and CD8+ blood T cells expanded clonally by week 6.

Baseline, cycle 4 day 1, and cycle 7 day 1 were the blood sampling points. The TCR originated in an adult with an advanced solid tumor such as melanoma, head and neck, liver or kidney cancer. Sequences were derived from CD4+ or CD8+ T cells sorted from blood, sampled in a trial of the OX40 agonist ivuxolimab.

CDR3 nucleotide sequence: TGTGCCAGTAAGGAATCCACCTACATGTACGAGCAGTACTTC. This codes for CASKESTYMYEQYF. The chain uses TRBV19 and TRBJ2-7; no definite D call. CDR3 length equals 14 residues. Germline CDR1 and CDR2: LNHDA and SQIVND (reference sequence). Trimming stripped 7 bases from V and 4 bases from J, with 17 bases between.